This T cell receptor (beta chain) was retrieved from a study of T cell repertoires in cytomegalovirus infection. There are a few counts of this clonotype. V lost 6 bases to trimming and J lost 3 bases, with 15 bases between them. Looked up from germline, CDR1 is DFQATT and CDR2 is SNEGSKA (reference sequence). The CDR3 sequence is 13 residues long. Each CDR3 protein gets one entry after TCRdb re-called the reads with MiXCR. Here the sample spans 150,000 to 200,000 distinct CDR3 sequences, around 15% being singletons. Sequenced input: PBMCs. The chain combines TRBV20-1 with TRBJ2-7, with TRBD2 as a possible D gene (5 bases). This sequence was found in a human donor in good health (CMV status not recorded). Some clones in this sample may be carry-over from other donors' samples. The CDR3 nucleotides read TGCAGTGCATGGACGTCCCGGGGCTACGAGCAGTACTTC. Translating it yields CSAWTSRGYEQYF.